The clone carrying this T cell receptor (beta chain) was picked up a small number of times. Its specificity is unknown. Germline CDR1 and CDR2: SNHLY and FYNNEI. CDR3 size: 12 residues. The ends lost 8 bases at V and 8 bases at J; junction bases unmatched: 6. The data were obtained in a study of response to subunit inactivated influenza vaccine. Notes on the study in general: Authors proposed each seasonal influenza vaccination draws in few new T cells.

A single record per CDR3 protein comes from TCRdb applying MiXCR to the RT-PCR reads. This table holds about 240,000 distinct CDR3 sequences, 12% found once. The receptor comes from a middle-aged man who received an inactivated influenza vaccine. The J gene is TRBJ1-1, the V gene TRBV2; the match to TRBD1 covers 9 bases. The material was non-naive T cells sorted from PBMCs, obtained around two weeks before vaccination. The CDR3 nucleotides read TGTGCCAGCTCACAGGGGGCCGGCGAAGCTTTCTTT. Encoded protein: CASSQGAGEAFF.